A few counts support the clone carrying this T cell receptor beta chain. Its target is not known. The data are from a study of T cells after yellow fever vaccination. Findings and limits, study-wide: Clonotypes found in both CD4 and CD8 compartments made up a small share. FACS-sorted repertoires could contain abundant clonotypes contaminating from the bulk population.

CDR1 is LNHNV, CDR2 YYDKDF, per germline (reference sequence). V trimming: 6 bases; J trimming: 0 bases; junction bases outside the gene matches: 5. This CDR3 comprises 15 residues. In TCRdb, the 5' RACE reads were re-called with MiXCR into one record per CDR3 protein. The table shows a few hundred thousand distinct CDR3 sequences, with approximately 9% occurring only once. The sequences come from PBMCs, collected on the day of the first yellow fever vaccination. The rearrangement links TRBV15 to TRBJ1-5; 7 nucleotides agree with TRBD1. The sequence came from a man between 18 and 29 years old who received the YFV17D yellow fever vaccine. The CDR3 region is CATSRTGDSNQPQHF. For the CDR3, the DNA is TGTGCCACCAGTCGAACAGGGGATAGCAATCAGCCCCAGCATTTT. Based on the CDR3 plus reference TRBV15 and TRBJ1-5, the full variable domain is DAMVIQNPRYQVTQFGKPVTLSCSQTLNHNVMYWYQQKSSQAPKLLFHYYDKDFNNEADTPDNFQSRRPNTSFCFLDIRSPGLGDTAMYLCATSRTGDSNQPQHFGDGTRLSIL.